The clone carrying this T cell receptor beta chain was detected once. Its antigen is undetermined. The sample comes from a study of T cell responses to AZD1222 COVID-19 vaccine. General study results and limits: Among those given AZD1222, only five or six were seropositive at baseline. The donor cohort was predominantly white British with a female majority, and clonal diversity may have been underestimated. The CD4 TCRs associated with vaccination extended across spike and predominated at 160-218 and 743-854.

Looked up from germline, CDR1 is SGHNT and CDR2 is YYREEE (reference sequence). With 0 bases removed from V and 1 base from J, the gap between germline ends came to 10 bases. CDR3 length equals 15 residues. Second-dose recipients at about 4 or about 12 weeks were treated as one pooled group. Profiling relied on immunoSEQ multiplex PCR, and the TCRdb table lists in-frame clones only, not all of them. Altogether roughly 69,000 clones are present, 75% to 90% being singletons, with the ten largest covering 11% to 15%. The source material was peripheral blood, sampled 28 days after the second AZD1222 dose. V and J are TRBV5-4 and TRBJ1-1; tentatively, D is TRBD1 (6 bases). This receptor was obtained from an adult who received the AZD1222 COVID-19 vaccine. CDR3 DNA: TGTGCCAGCAGCTTGGTTGTCAGGGGGAACACTGAAGCTTTCTTT. Translation: CASSLVVRGNTEAFF.